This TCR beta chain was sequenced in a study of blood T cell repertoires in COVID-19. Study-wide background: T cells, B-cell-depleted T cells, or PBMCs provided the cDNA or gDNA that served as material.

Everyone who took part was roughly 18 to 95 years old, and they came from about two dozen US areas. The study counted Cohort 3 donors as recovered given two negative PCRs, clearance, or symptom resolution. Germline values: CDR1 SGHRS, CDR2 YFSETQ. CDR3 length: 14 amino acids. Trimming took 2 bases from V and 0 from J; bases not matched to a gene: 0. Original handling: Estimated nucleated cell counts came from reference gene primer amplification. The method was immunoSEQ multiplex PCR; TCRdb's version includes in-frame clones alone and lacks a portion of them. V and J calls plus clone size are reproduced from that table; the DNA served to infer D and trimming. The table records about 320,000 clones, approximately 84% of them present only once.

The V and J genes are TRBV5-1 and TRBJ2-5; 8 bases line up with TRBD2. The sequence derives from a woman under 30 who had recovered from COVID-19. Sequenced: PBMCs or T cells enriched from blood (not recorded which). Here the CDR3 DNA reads TGCGCCAGCAGCTTTAGCGGGAACCAAGAGACCCAGTACTTC. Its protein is CASSFSGNQETQYF.